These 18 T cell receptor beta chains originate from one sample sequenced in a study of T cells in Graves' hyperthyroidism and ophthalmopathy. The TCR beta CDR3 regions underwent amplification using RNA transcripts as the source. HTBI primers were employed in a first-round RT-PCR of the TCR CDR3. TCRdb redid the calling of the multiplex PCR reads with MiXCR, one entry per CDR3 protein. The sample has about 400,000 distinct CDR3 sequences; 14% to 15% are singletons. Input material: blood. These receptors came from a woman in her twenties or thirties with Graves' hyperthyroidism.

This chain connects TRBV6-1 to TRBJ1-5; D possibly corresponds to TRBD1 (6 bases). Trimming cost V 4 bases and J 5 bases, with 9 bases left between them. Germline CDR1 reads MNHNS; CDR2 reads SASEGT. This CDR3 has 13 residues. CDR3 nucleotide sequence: TGTGCCAGCAGTGTCGCAGGGGATCAGCCCCAGCATTTT. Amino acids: CASSVAGDQPQHF.

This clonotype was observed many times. For the CDR3, the DNA is TGTGCCAGCAGCTTTCCAGATACTCCCACTGAAGCTTTCTTT. This codes for CASSFPDTPTEAFF. V gene TRBV11-2 combines with J gene TRBJ1-1, with unresolved D. Trimming pared 3 bases from V and 4 bases from J, leaving 12 bases between. Per the germline V gene, CDR1 is SGHAT and CDR2 is FQNNGV. The CDR3 sequence is 14 residues long.

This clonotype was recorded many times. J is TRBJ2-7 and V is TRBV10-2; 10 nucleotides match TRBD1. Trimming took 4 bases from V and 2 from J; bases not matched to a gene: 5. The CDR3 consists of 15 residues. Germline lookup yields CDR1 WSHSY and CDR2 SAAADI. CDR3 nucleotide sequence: TGCGCCAGCAGTGCCACGGGACAGGGGACCTACGAGCAGTACTTC. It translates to CASSATGQGTYEQYF.

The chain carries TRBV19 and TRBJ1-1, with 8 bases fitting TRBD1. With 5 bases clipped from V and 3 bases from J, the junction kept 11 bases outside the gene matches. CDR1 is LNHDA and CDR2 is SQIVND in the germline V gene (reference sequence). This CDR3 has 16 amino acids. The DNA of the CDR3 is TGTGCCAGTAGTTCAATCTCGACAGGGGCGCACACTGAAGCTTTCTTT. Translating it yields CASSSISTGAHTEAFF.

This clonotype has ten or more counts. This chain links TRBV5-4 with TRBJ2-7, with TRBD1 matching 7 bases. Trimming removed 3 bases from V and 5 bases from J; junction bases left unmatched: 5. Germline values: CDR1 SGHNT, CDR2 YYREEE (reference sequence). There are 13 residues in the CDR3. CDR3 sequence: CASSSGQRDEQYF. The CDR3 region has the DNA TGTGCCAGCAGCTCGGGACAGAGGGACGAGCAGTACTTC.

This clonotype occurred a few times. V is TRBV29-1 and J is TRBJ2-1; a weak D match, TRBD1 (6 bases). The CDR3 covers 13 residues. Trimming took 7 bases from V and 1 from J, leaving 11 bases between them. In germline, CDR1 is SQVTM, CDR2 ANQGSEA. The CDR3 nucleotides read TGCAGCGCAACGACAGGATCCTACAATGAGCAGTTCTTC. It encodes CSATTGSYNEQFF.

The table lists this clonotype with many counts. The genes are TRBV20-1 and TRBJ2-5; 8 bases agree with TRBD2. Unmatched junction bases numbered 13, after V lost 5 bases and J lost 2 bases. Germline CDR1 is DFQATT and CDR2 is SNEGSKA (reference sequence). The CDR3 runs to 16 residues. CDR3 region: CSAPSSGASGQETQYF. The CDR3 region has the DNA TGCAGTGCTCCATCGAGTGGGGCTAGCGGGCAAGAGACCCAGTACTTC.

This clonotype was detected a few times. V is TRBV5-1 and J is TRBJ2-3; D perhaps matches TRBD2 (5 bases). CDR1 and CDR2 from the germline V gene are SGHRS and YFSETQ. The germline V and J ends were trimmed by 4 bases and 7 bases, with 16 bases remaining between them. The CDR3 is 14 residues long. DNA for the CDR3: TGCGCCAGCAGCGCCGACGGGAATATCAATACGCAGTATTTT. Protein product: CASSADGNINTQYF.

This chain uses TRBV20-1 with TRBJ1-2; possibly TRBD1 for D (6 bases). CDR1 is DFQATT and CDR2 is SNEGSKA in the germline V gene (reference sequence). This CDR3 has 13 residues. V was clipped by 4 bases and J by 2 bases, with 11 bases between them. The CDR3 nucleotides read TGCAGTGCTAATCTACAGGGCAACTATGGCTACACCTTC. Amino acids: CSANLQGNYGYTF.

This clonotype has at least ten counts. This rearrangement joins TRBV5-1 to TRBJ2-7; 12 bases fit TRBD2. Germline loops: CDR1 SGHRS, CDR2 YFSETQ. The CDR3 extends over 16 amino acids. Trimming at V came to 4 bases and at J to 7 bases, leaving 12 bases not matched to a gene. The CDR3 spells CASSEDLLAGGLEQYF. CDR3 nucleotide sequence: TGCGCCAGCAGCGAGGACTTACTAGCGGGAGGCTTGGAGCAGTACTTC.

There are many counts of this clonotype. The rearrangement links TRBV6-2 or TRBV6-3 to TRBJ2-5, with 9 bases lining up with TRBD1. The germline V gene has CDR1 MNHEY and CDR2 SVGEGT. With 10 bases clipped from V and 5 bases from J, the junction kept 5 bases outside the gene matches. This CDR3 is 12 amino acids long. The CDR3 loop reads CATSTGGETQYF. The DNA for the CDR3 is TGTGCCACTTCGACAGGGGGTGAGACCCAGTACTTC.

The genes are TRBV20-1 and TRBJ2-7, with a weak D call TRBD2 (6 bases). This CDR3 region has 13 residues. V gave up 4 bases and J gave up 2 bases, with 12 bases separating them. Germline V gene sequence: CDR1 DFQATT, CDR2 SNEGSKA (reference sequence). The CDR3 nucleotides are TGCAGTGCTACCCGGGACTGGACCTACGAGCAGTACTTC. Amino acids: CSATRDWTYEQYF.

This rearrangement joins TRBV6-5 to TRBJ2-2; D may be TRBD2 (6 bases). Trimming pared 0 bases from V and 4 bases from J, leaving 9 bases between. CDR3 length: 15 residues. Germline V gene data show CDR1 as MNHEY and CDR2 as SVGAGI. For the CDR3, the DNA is TGTGCCAGCAGTTACTCTCGGGGGAGCACCGGGGAGCTGTTTTTT. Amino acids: CASSYSRGSTGELFF.

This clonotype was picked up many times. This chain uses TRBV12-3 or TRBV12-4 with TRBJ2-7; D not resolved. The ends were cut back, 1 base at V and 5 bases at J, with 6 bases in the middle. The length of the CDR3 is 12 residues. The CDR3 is CASSLGTHEQYF. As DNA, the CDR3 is TGTGCCAGCAGTTTAGGCACCCACGAGCAGTACTTC.

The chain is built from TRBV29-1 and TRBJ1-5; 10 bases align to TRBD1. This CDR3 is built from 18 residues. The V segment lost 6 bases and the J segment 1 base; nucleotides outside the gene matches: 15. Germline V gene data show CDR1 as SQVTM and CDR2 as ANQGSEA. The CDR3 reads CSVSFTDRGFLSNQPQHF. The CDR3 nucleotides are TGCAGCGTCAGCTTTACGGACAGGGGGTTCTTGAGCAATCAGCCCCAGCATTTT. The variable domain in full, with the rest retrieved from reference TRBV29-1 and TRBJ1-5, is SAVISQKPSRDICQRGTSLTIQCQVDSQVTMMFWYRQQPGQSLTLIATANQGSEATYESGFVIDKFPISRPNLTFSTLTVSNMSPEDSSIYLCSVSFTDRGFLSNQPQHFGDGTRLSIL.

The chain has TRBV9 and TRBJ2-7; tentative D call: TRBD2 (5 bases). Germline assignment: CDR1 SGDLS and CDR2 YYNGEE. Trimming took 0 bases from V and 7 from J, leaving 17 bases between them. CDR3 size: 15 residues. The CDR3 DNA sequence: TGTGCCAGCAGCGTAGGGACCTACGCCGGGGTTGAGCAGTACTTC. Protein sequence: CASSVGTYAGVEQYF.

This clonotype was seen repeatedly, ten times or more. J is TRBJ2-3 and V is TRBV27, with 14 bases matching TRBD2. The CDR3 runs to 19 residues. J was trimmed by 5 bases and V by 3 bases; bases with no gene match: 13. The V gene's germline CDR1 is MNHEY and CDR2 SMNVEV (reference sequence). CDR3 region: CASSLTATGLAGVKDTQYF. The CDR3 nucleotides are TGTGCCAGCAGTTTGACGGCCACGGGACTAGCGGGAGTTAAAGATACGCAGTATTTT.

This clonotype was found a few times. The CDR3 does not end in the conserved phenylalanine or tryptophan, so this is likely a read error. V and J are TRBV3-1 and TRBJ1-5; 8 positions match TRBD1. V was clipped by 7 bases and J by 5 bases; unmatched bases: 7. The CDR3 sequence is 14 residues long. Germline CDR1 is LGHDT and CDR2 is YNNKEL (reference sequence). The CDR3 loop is CASTDRVGHQPQHS. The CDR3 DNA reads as TGTGCCAGCACGGACAGGGTGGGCCATCAGCCCCAGCATTCT.